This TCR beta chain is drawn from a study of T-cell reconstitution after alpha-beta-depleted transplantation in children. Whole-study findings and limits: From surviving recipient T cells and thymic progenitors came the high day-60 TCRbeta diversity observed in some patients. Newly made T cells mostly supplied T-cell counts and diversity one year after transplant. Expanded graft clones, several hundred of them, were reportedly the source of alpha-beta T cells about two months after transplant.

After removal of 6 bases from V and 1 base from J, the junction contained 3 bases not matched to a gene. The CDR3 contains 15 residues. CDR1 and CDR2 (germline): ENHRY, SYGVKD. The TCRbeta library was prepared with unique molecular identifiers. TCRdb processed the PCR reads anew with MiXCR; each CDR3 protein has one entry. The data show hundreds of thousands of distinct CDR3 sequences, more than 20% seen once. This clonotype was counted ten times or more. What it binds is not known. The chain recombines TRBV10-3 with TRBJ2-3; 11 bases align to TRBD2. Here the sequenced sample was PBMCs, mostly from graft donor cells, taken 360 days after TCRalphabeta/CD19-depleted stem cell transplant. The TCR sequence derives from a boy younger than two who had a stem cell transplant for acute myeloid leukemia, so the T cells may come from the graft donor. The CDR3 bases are TGTGCCATCAGCTTGACTAGCGGGGGCACAGATACGCAGTATTTT. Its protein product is CAISLTSGGTDTQYF.